The rows below give T cell receptor beta chains drawn from one sample of a study of post-analysis software for immune sequencing data. TCRdb called the PCR reads again in MiXCR, with one record for every CDR3 protein. The top ten clones hold roughly 1.7% of a sample with 450,000 to 650,000 distinct CDR3 sequences, 44% of them seen once. Sequencing was done on a sample of blood. Receptors were obtained from a girl aged 5-17 years with multiple sclerosis. Each CDR3 is given with its conserved first and last residue. Fields, in order: D gene, V gene, J gene, clone size, CDR3 protein, CDR3 DNA. D genes are given only for firm matches. Expanded clones are given a class, and other clones once, few, many or no size at all.

d_call: TRBD1
v_call: TRBV12-3/TRBV12-4
j_call: TRBJ2-7
clone_size: few
cdr3_aa: CASRGTVTYEQYF
cdr3_nt: TGTGCCAGCAGGGGGACAGTCACCTACGAGCAGTACTTC

d_call: NA
v_call: TRBV27
j_call: TRBJ2-1
clone_size: NA
cdr3_aa: CASSPSVYNEQFF
cdr3_nt: TGTGCCAGCAGTCCTAGCGTCTACAATGAGCAGTTCTTC

d_call: NA
v_call: TRBV7-9
j_call: TRBJ2-7
clone_size: NA
cdr3_aa: CASSSGGRAAIVTYEQYF
cdr3_nt: TGTGCCAGCAGCTCGGGTGGTCGAGCGGCTATAGTTACCTACGAGCAGTACTTC

d_call: NA
v_call: TRBV10-2
j_call: TRBJ2-3
clone_size: NA
cdr3_aa: CASSEGIPTNTQYF
cdr3_nt: TGCGCCAGCAGTGAGGGAATACCCACTAATACGCAGTATTTT

d_call: NA
v_call: TRBV20-1
j_call: TRBJ1-1
clone_size: few
cdr3_aa: CSARETGTGVEAFF
cdr3_nt: TGCAGTGCTAGAGAGACCGGGACGGGCGTTGAAGCTTTCTTT

d_call: NA
v_call: TRBV20-1
j_call: TRBJ1-1
clone_size: NA
cdr3_aa: CSARDPRGDTEAFF
cdr3_nt: TGCAGTGCTAGAGACCCCCGGGGGGACACTGAAGCTTTCTTT

d_call: NA
v_call: TRBV12-3/TRBV12-4
j_call: TRBJ1-4
clone_size: few
cdr3_aa: CASSPDGNEKLFF
cdr3_nt: TGTGCCAGCAGCCCCGACGGAAATGAAAAACTGTTTTTT

d_call: TRBD1
v_call: TRBV12-3/TRBV12-4
j_call: TRBJ2-7
clone_size: NA
cdr3_aa: CASRSGQGNNNEQYF
cdr3_nt: TGTGCCAGTAGATCGGGACAGGGCAACAACAATGAGCAGTACTTC

d_call: NA
v_call: TRBV27
j_call: TRBJ2-1
clone_size: many
cdr3_aa: CASSLIGNEQFF
cdr3_nt: TGTGCCAGCAGTTTAATTGGGAATGAGCAGTTCTTC

d_call: NA
v_call: TRBV7-9
j_call: TRBJ1-6
clone_size: NA
cdr3_aa: CASSGRTVVDSPLHF
cdr3_nt: TGTGCCAGCAGCGGCCGGACAGTCGTAGATTCACCCCTCCACTTT

d_call: NA
v_call: TRBV12-3/TRBV12-4
j_call: TRBJ1-1
clone_size: NA
cdr3_aa: CASSPPGHMNTEAFF
cdr3_nt: TGTGCCAGCAGTCCTCCGGGACACATGAACACTGAAGCTTTCTTT

d_call: NA
v_call: TRBV7-9
j_call: TRBJ2-7
clone_size: few
cdr3_aa: CASSRSLGGEQYF
cdr3_nt: TGTGCCAGCAGCCGATCGCTAGGGGGCGAGCAGTACTTC

d_call: NA
v_call: TRBV12-3/TRBV12-4
j_call: TRBJ2-5
clone_size: few
cdr3_aa: CASSPPAGLGETQYF
cdr3_nt: TGTGCCAGCAGCCCACCGGCGGGACTGGGAGAGACCCAGTACTTC

d_call: NA
v_call: TRBV4-1
j_call: TRBJ2-7
clone_size: few
cdr3_aa: CASSHLDTYEQYF
cdr3_nt: TGCGCCAGCAGCCACCTGGACACCTACGAGCAGTACTTC

d_call: TRBD2
v_call: TRBV11-1
j_call: TRBJ2-1
clone_size: NA
cdr3_aa: CASSLSLAGGPGYNEQFF
cdr3_nt: TGTGCCAGCAGCTTAAGTCTAGCGGGGGGGCCGGGATACAATGAGCAGTTCTTC

d_call: TRBD1
v_call: TRBV5-1
j_call: TRBJ2-5
clone_size: NA
cdr3_aa: CASWGTGRETQYF
cdr3_nt: TGCGCCAGCTGGGGGACAGGGCGAGAGACCCAGTACTTC

d_call: NA
v_call: TRBV29-1
j_call: TRBJ1-1
clone_size: few
cdr3_aa: CSVEEGTGTEAFF
cdr3_nt: TGCAGCGTAGAAGAGGGGACTGGCACTGAAGCTTTCTTT

d_call: NA
v_call: TRBV7-3
j_call: TRBJ2-1
clone_size: NA
cdr3_aa: CASSSSPRQEQFF
cdr3_nt: TGTGCCAGCAGCTCTTCTCCGCGACAGGAGCAGTTCTTC

d_call: NA
v_call: TRBV25-1
j_call: TRBJ2-3
clone_size: NA
cdr3_aa: CASTLSERGTDTQYF
cdr3_nt: TGTGCCAGCACCCTTAGCGAGAGGGGCACAGATACGCAGTATTTT

d_call: TRBD1
v_call: TRBV20-1
j_call: TRBJ2-6
clone_size: NA
cdr3_aa: CSASGTASGANVLTF
cdr3_nt: TGCAGTGCTAGTGGGACAGCCTCTGGGGCCAACGTCCTGACTTTC

d_call: NA
v_call: TRBV5-6
j_call: TRBJ1-1
clone_size: few
cdr3_aa: CASSLGDYTEAFF
cdr3_nt: TGTGCCAGCAGCTTGGGGGACTACACTGAAGCTTTCTTT

d_call: TRBD1
v_call: TRBV7-3
j_call: TRBJ2-1
clone_size: few
cdr3_aa: CASSLTGTDYNEQFF
cdr3_nt: TGTGCCAGCAGCTTAACCGGGACAGACTACAATGAGCAGTTCTTC

d_call: NA
v_call: TRBV30
j_call: TRBJ2-1
clone_size: NA
cdr3_aa: CAWSADIGLMNEQFF
cdr3_nt: TGTGCCTGGAGTGCAGACATAGGATTGATGAATGAGCAGTTCTTC

d_call: TRBD2
v_call: TRBV10-2
j_call: TRBJ2-1
clone_size: NA
cdr3_aa: CASRELAGARYNEQFF
cdr3_nt: TGCGCCAGCAGGGAGTTAGCGGGAGCCCGCTACAATGAGCAGTTCTTC

d_call: NA
v_call: TRBV5-1
j_call: TRBJ1-2
clone_size: few
cdr3_aa: CASSFDNPNYGYTF
cdr3_nt: TGCGCCAGCAGCTTTGATAATCCTAACTATGGCTACACCTTC

d_call: TRBD2
v_call: TRBV12-3/TRBV12-4
j_call: TRBJ2-1
clone_size: few
cdr3_aa: CASSVGSGRYNEQFF
cdr3_nt: TGTGCCAGCAGTGTCGGTAGCGGGAGGTACAATGAGCAGTTCTTC

d_call: TRBD1
v_call: TRBV27
j_call: TRBJ1-2
clone_size: many
cdr3_aa: CASSPGQAYGYTF
cdr3_nt: TGTGCCAGCAGTCCGGGACAGGCCTATGGCTACACCTTC

d_call: NA
v_call: TRBV12-3/TRBV12-4
j_call: TRBJ1-5
clone_size: once
cdr3_aa: CASSGGGFSNQPQHF
cdr3_nt: TGTGCCAGCAGTGGGGGGGGATTCAGCAATCAGCCCCAGCATTTT

d_call: NA
v_call: TRBV7-2
j_call: TRBJ2-7
clone_size: few
cdr3_aa: CASSFPRTSYEQYF
cdr3_nt: TGTGCCAGCAGCTTCCCTAGGACGAGCTACGAGCAGTACTTC

d_call: NA
v_call: TRBV2
j_call: TRBJ2-1
clone_size: NA
cdr3_aa: CASAGYDEQFF
cdr3_nt: TGTGCCAGCGCAGGGTACGATGAGCAGTTCTTC

d_call: TRBD1
v_call: TRBV7-2
j_call: TRBJ1-4
clone_size: NA
cdr3_aa: CASSLIQGQGNFDEKLFF
cdr3_nt: TGTGCCAGCAGCTTAATCCAGGGACAGGGAAATTTTGATGAAAAACTGTTTTTT

d_call: TRBD1
v_call: TRBV24-1
j_call: TRBJ2-5
clone_size: few
cdr3_aa: CATSETGSQETQYF
cdr3_nt: TGTGCCACCAGTGAGACAGGGAGCCAAGAGACCCAGTACTTC

d_call: TRBD2
v_call: TRBV6-5
j_call: TRBJ2-5
clone_size: few
cdr3_aa: CASSYGGGKTQYF
cdr3_nt: TGTGCCAGCAGTTACGGCGGGGGGAAGACCCAGTACTTC

d_call: NA
v_call: TRBV7-8
j_call: TRBJ2-3
clone_size: NA
cdr3_aa: CASSLAGGLAGTDTQYF
cdr3_nt: TGTGCCAGCAGCTTAGCGGGCGGACTCGCTGGCACAGATACGCAGTATTTT

d_call: NA
v_call: TRBV10-3
j_call: TRBJ1-5
clone_size: NA
cdr3_aa: CATQLGGRSNQPQHF
cdr3_nt: TGTGCCACTCAGTTGGGGGGCAGGAGTAATCAGCCCCAGCATTTT

d_call: NA
v_call: TRBV12-3/TRBV12-4
j_call: TRBJ1-5
clone_size: once
cdr3_aa: CASSLAGRYNQPQHF
cdr3_nt: TGTGCCAGCAGTTTAGCGGGCAGGTACAATCAGCCCCAGCATTTT

d_call: NA
v_call: TRBV25-1
j_call: TRBJ2-2
clone_size: NA
cdr3_aa: CAMQPDGEIGELFF
cdr3_nt: TGTGCCATGCAACCGGACGGGGAAATCGGGGAGCTGTTTTTT

d_call: NA
v_call: TRBV5-1
j_call: TRBJ2-1
clone_size: NA
cdr3_aa: CASSLEFGNEQFF
cdr3_nt: TGCGCCAGCAGCTTGGAATTCGGGAATGAGCAGTTCTTC

d_call: NA
v_call: TRBV6-5
j_call: TRBJ2-5
clone_size: few
cdr3_aa: CASSYSGRAEQYF
cdr3_nt: TGTGCCAGCAGTTACTCTGGCAGGGCGGAGCAGTACTTC

d_call: TRBD1
v_call: TRBV5-1
j_call: TRBJ2-3
clone_size: few
cdr3_aa: CASSPDRGRDTQYF
cdr3_nt: TGCGCCAGCAGCCCGGACAGGGGAAGAGATACGCAGTATTTT

d_call: TRBD2
v_call: TRBV12-3/TRBV12-4
j_call: TRBJ2-1
clone_size: few
cdr3_aa: CASSFRAGGYEQFF
cdr3_nt: TGTGCCAGCAGTTTCCGAGCGGGGGGCTATGAGCAGTTCTTC

d_call: TRBD2
v_call: TRBV6-5
j_call: TRBJ2-1
clone_size: NA
cdr3_aa: CASGGGRSYNEQFF
cdr3_nt: TGTGCCAGCGGCGGGGGGCGCTCCTACAATGAGCAGTTCTTC

d_call: NA
v_call: TRBV13
j_call: TRBJ2-7
clone_size: NA
cdr3_aa: CASSLGQGQLAYEQYF
cdr3_nt: TGTGCCAGCAGCTTAGGACAGGGCCAGTTGGCCTACGAGCAGTACTTC

d_call: TRBD2
v_call: TRBV3-1
j_call: TRBJ2-5
clone_size: NA
cdr3_aa: CASSQTRLAGGGGETQYF
cdr3_nt: TGTGCCAGCAGCCAGACTAGGCTAGCGGGGGGAGGGGGAGAGACCCAGTACTTC

d_call: TRBD2
v_call: TRBV28
j_call: TRBJ2-5
clone_size: NA
cdr3_aa: CARPTGGGTQETQYF
cdr3_nt: TGTGCCAGACCGACTGGCGGGGGGACCCAAGAGACCCAGTACTTC

d_call: TRBD2
v_call: TRBV29-1
j_call: TRBJ2-5
clone_size: few
cdr3_aa: CSVQREVGETQYF
cdr3_nt: TGCAGCGTGCAGCGGGAGGTAGGAGAGACCCAGTACTTC

d_call: TRBD2
v_call: TRBV20-1
j_call: TRBJ2-1
clone_size: NA
cdr3_aa: CSAPGLAGGSNNEQFF
cdr3_nt: TGCAGTGCCCCGGGACTAGCGGGAGGATCAAACAATGAGCAGTTCTTC

d_call: NA
v_call: TRBV5-1
j_call: TRBJ2-7
clone_size: few
cdr3_aa: CASSLFAGISYEQYF
cdr3_nt: TGCGCCAGCAGCTTGTTTGCGGGGATCTCCTACGAGCAGTACTTC

d_call: NA
v_call: TRBV24-1
j_call: TRBJ1-1
clone_size: NA
cdr3_aa: CATSDSTGKDTEAFF
cdr3_nt: TGTGCCACCAGTGATTCAACAGGGAAGGACACTGAAGCTTTCTTT

d_call: NA
v_call: TRBV5-1
j_call: TRBJ2-7
clone_size: few
cdr3_aa: CASRQGFATYEQYF
cdr3_nt: TGCGCCAGCAGACAGGGTTTTGCGACTTACGAGCAGTACTTC

d_call: TRBD2
v_call: TRBV10-2
j_call: TRBJ2-3
clone_size: few
cdr3_aa: CASSDLTSGGTDTQYF
cdr3_nt: TGCGCCAGCAGTGACCTCACTAGCGGCGGCACAGATACGCAGTATTTT

d_call: NA
v_call: TRBV7-2
j_call: TRBJ2-1
clone_size: many
cdr3_aa: CASSLAYNEQFF
cdr3_nt: TGTGCCAGCAGCTTGGCGTACAATGAGCAGTTCTTC

d_call: NA
v_call: TRBV12-3/TRBV12-4
j_call: TRBJ1-5
clone_size: NA
cdr3_aa: CASSFGRVGLGQPQHF
cdr3_nt: TGTGCCAGCAGTTTTGGTAGGGTGGGTTTAGGTCAGCCCCAGCATTTT

d_call: TRBD1
v_call: TRBV7-9
j_call: TRBJ2-1
clone_size: NA
cdr3_aa: CASSPPGQGLNEQFF
cdr3_nt: TGTGCCAGCAGCCCCCCGGGACAGGGTCTCAATGAGCAGTTCTTC

d_call: NA
v_call: TRBV4-1
j_call: TRBJ2-7
clone_size: NA
cdr3_aa: CASSQDRGEPSYEQYF
cdr3_nt: TGCGCCAGCAGCCAAGATCGAGGGGAGCCGAGCTACGAGCAGTACTTC

d_call: TRBD1
v_call: TRBV28
j_call: TRBJ2-7
clone_size: NA
cdr3_aa: CASSQQGAVTYEQYF
cdr3_nt: TGTGCCAGCAGTCAGCAGGGGGCGGTTACCTACGAGCAGTACTTC

d_call: NA
v_call: TRBV27
j_call: TRBJ2-7
clone_size: NA
cdr3_aa: CASSEPGGSSSYEQYF
cdr3_nt: TGTGCCAGCAGTGAGCCGGGGGGCTCTAGCTCCTACGAGCAGTACTTC

d_call: NA
v_call: TRBV6-2/TRBV6-3
j_call: TRBJ2-1
clone_size: NA
cdr3_aa: CASSKRSRGNEQFF
cdr3_nt: TGTGCCAGCAGTAAAAGGAGTAGAGGGAATGAGCAGTTCTTC

d_call: TRBD2
v_call: TRBV20-1
j_call: TRBJ2-7
clone_size: NA
cdr3_aa: CSASFAGGSYEQYF
cdr3_nt: TGCAGTGCTAGTTTCGCGGGGGGATCCTACGAGCAGTACTTC

d_call: NA
v_call: TRBV7-9
j_call: TRBJ1-2
clone_size: once
cdr3_aa: CASSFLTIYGYTF
cdr3_nt: TGTGCCAGCAGCTTTTTGACCATCTATGGCTACACCTTC